This TCR beta chain was sequenced during a study of shared clonotypes between healthy human individuals. Study-level points and caveats: Clonotype sharing levels among donors were expected to vary with sequencing depth. Estimated richness was generally greater in naive than memory subsets. Unshared clonotypes carried lower generation probabilities than those common to all four donors.

In germline, CDR1 is SGHAT, CDR2 FQDESV (reference sequence). This CDR3 has 14 residues. V was pared by 5 bases and J by 6 bases, with 16 bases between. A note on this clone: Its antigen is undetermined.

The authors loaded 150 to 250 ng DNA, roughly 27,000 T cell genomes, into sorted-subset replicate PCRs. The protocol was immunoSEQ multiplex PCR, while the TCRdb copy is restricted to in-frame clones and leaves out a portion. The sample contains 600,000 to 800,000 clones, approximately 77% of which appear only once. The source is a woman in her thirties in good health. This sequence joins TRBV11-1 and TRBJ1-1; tentatively, D is TRBD1 (6 bases). The material sequenced was memory CD4+ T cells sorted from blood. Subset described: CD45RA-negative fraction. As DNA, the CDR3 is TGTGCCAGCAGCCCCGCCGACAGGACCTCTGAAGCTTTCTTT. Its translation is CASSPADRTSEAFF. The whole variable domain, filled in from reference TRBV11-1 and TRBJ1-1, reads EAEVAQSPRYKITEKSQAVAFWCDPISGHATLYWYRQILGQGPELLVQFQDESVVDDSQLPKDRFSAERLKGVDSTLKIQPAELGDSAMYLCASSPADRTSEAFFGQGTRLTVV.